Sequencing of this T cell receptor beta chain was carried out in a study of blood T cell repertoires in COVID-19. The germline V gene encodes CDR1 SGDLS and CDR2 YYNGEE. The V segment lost 2 bases and the J segment 6 bases; nucleotides outside the gene matches: 5. This CDR3 region has 13 residues. Measured with immunoSEQ multiplex PCR; TCRdb has only the in-frame clones, and not every one. The sample shows around 250,000 clones, less than 90% of them seen only once. The chain joins TRBV9 to TRBJ2-7, with 7 bases identical to TRBD2. The source of this sequence is a man between 60 and 75 years old with acute or convalescent COVID-19. Sequencing input: peripheral blood. The CDR3 region has the DNA TGTGCCAGCAGCGTCGGGGGGACGGGCGAGCAGTACTTC. Translation gives CASSVGGTGEQYF.